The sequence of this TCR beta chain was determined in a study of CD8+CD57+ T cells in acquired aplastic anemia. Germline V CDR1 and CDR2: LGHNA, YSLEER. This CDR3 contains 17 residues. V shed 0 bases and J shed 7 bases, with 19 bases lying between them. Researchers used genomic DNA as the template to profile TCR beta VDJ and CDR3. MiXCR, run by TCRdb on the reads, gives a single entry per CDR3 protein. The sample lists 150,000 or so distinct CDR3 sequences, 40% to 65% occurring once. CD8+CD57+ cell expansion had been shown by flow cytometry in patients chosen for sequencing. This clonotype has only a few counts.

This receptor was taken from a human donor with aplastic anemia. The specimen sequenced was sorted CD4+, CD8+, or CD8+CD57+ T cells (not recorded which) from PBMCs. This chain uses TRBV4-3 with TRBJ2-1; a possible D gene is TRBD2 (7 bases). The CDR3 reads CASSQEWGTGRVNEQFF. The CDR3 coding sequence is TGCGCCAGCAGCCAAGAATGGGGAACAGGGAGGGTGAATGAGCAGTTCTTC.